This paragraph reports one T cell receptor beta chain. This specimen belongs to a study of blood T cell repertoires in COVID-19. Study background: Donors in the United States, Italy and Spain gave samples during acute or convalescent COVID-19. The analysed material was cDNA or gDNA that came from T cells, B-cell-depleted T cells, or PBMCs.

The V and J ends lost 1 base and 5 bases respectively, with 12 bases between them. Germline V CDR1 and CDR2: SGHNT, YENEEA. CDR3 length: 15 residues. The participants were between roughly 18 and 100 years old and came from about two dozen US areas. Here immunoSEQ multiplex PCR was the method, and the copy in TCRdb shows in-frame clones only, minus some. Among around 220,000 clones listed, 65% to 85% were seen once. Sequencing was carried out using PBMCs or T cells enriched from blood (not recorded which). The TCR was taken from a woman aged 40 to 50 who had recovered from COVID-19. The chain has TRBV11-3 and TRBJ2-1; the D gene is possibly TRBD2 (6 bases). The CDR3 here is CASSLVSTGDNEQFF. As DNA, the CDR3 is TGTGCCAGCAGCTTAGTATCTACGGGGGACAATGAGCAGTTCTTC.